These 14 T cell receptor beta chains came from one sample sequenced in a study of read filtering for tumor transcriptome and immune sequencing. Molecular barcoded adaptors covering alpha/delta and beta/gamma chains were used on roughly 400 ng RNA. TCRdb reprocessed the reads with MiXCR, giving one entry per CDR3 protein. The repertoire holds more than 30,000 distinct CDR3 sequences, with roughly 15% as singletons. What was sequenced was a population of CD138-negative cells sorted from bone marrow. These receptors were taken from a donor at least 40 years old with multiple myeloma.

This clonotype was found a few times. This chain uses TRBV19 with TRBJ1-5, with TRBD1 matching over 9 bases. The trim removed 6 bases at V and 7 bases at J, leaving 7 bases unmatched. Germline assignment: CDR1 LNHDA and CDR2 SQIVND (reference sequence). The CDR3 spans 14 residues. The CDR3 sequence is CASRGQGTGQPQHF. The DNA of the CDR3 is TGTGCCAGTAGAGGACAGGGGACGGGGCAGCCCCAGCATTTT.

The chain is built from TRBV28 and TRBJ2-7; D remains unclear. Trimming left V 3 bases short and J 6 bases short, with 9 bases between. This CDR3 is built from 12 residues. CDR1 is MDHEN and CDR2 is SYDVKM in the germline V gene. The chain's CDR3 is CASSLSQLEQYF. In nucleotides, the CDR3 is TGTGCCAGCAGTTTGTCGCAGCTCGAGCAGTACTTC.

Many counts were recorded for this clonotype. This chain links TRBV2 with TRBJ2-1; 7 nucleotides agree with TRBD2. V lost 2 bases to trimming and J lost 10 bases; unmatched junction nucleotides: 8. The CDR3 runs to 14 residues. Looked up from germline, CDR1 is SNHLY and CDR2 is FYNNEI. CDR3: CASSERTSRREQFF. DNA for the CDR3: TGTGCCAGCAGTGAAAGGACTAGTCGCCGAGAGCAGTTCTTC.

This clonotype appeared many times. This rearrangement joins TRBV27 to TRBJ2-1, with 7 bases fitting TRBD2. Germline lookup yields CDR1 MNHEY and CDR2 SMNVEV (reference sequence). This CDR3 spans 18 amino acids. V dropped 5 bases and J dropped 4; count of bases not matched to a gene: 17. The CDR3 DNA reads TGTGCCAGCAGTCCACCCGGGGTAGCGGGCATAGTATACAATGAGCAGTTCTTC. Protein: CASSPPGVAGIVYNEQFF.

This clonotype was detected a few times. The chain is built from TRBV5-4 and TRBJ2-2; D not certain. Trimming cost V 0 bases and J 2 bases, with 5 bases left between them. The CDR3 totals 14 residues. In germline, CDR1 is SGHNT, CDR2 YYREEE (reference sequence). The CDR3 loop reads CASSLGQNTGELFF. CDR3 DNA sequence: TGTGCCAGCAGCTTGGGACAAAACACCGGGGAGCTGTTTTTT.

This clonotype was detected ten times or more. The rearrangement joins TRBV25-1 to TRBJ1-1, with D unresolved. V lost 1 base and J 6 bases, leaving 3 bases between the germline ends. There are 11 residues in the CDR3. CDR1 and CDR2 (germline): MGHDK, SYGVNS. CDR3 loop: CASSELSEAFF. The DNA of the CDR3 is TGTGCCAGCAGTGAATTATCTGAAGCTTTCTTT. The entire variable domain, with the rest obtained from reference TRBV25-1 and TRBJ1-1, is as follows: EADIYQTPRYLVIGTGKKITLECSQTMGHDKMYWYQQDPGMELHLIHYSYGVNSTEKGDLSSESTVSRIRTEHFPLTLESARPSHTSQYLCASSELSEAFFGQGTRLTVV.

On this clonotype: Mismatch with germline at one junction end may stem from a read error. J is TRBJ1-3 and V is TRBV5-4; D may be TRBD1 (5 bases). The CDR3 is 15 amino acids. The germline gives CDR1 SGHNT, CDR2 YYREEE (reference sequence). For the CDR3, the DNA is TGTGCCAGCAGCAACGCGGGACGGGGAGGAAACGCCATATATTTT. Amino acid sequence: CASSNAGRGGNAIYF.

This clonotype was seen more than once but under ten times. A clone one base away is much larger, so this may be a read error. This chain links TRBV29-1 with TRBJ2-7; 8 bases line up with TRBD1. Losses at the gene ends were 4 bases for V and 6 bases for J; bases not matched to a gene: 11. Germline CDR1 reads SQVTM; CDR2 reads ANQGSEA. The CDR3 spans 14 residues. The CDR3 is CSVVPATGGSEQYF. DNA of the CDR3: TGCAGCGTTGTACCCGCCACAGGGGGGAGCGAGCAGTACTTC.

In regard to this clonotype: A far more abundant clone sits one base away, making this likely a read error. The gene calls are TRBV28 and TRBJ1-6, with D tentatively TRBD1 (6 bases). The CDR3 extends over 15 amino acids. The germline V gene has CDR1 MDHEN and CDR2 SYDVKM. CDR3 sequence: CASSFAGETVTEAYF. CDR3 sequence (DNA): TGTGCCAGCAGTTTCGCAGGGGAGACCGTCACTGAAGCTTACTTT.

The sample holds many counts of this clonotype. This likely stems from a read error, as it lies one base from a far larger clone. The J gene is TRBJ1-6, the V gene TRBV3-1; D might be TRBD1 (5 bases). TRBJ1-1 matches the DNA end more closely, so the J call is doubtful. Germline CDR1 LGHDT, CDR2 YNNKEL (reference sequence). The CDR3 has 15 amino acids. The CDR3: CASSHSPLVGTQAFF. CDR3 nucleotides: TGTGCCAGCAGCCACAGCCCGCTGGTTGGGACTCAAGCTTTCTTT.

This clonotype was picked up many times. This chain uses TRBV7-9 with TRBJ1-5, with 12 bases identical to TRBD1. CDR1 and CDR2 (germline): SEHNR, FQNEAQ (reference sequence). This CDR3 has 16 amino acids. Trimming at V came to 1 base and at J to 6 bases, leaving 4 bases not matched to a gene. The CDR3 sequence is CASSLGDRGRAQPQHF. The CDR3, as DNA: TGTGCCAGCAGCTTAGGGGACAGGGGGCGGGCTCAGCCCCAGCATTTT.

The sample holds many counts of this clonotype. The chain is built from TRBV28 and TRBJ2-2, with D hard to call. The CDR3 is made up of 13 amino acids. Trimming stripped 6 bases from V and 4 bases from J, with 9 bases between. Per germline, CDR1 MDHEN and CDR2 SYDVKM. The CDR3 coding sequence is TGTGCCAGCAGGGTGGAACGCACCGGGGAGCTGTTTTTT. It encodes CASRVERTGELFF.

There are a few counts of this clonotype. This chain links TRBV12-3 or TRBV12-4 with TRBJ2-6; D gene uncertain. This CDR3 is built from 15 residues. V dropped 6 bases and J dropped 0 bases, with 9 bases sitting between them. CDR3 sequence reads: CASRHSSSGANVLTF. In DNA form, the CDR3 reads TGTGCCAGCAGGCATTCTTCCTCTGGGGCCAACGTCCTGACTTTC.

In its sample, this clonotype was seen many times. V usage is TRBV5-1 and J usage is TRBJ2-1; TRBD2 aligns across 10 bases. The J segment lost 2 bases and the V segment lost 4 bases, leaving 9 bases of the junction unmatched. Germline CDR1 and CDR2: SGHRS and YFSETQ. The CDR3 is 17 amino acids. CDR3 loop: CASSPGWLAGAYNEQFF. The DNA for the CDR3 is TGCGCCAGCAGCCCCGGGTGGCTAGCGGGAGCCTACAATGAGCAGTTCTTC.